This record looks at one T cell receptor beta chain sequence and its context. This sample stems from a study of blood T cell repertoires in COVID-19. Clones were sequenced by immunoSEQ multiplex PCR, and TCRdb holds only the in-frame ones, with some missing. This sample yields over 150,000 clones, of which about 80% are seen a single time; roughly 29% belongs to the top ten. The J segment lost 7 bases and the V segment lost 4 bases, leaving 6 bases of the junction unmatched. This CDR3 is 14 amino acids long. The germline CDR1 and CDR2 sequences are LGHDT and YNNKEL (reference sequence). Material for sequencing was peripheral blood. The genes are TRBV3-1 (or the pseudogene TRBV3-2) and TRBJ2-1, with 8 bases identical to TRBD2. The receptor was isolated from an older woman with acute or convalescent COVID-19. The CDR3 DNA reads as TGTGCCAGCAGCCTTGGGACTAGTAATAATGAGCAGTTCTTC. As protein: CASSLGTSNNEQFF.